This T cell receptor beta chain was recovered during a study of blood T cell repertoires in COVID-19. The data were produced by immunoSEQ multiplex PCR, yet TCRdb's version contains in-frame clones alone and is incomplete. The sample holds about 280,000 clones, around 90% seen once. This clone has just one count. The sample taken for sequencing was peripheral blood. This sequence was found in a man between 18 and 29 years old with active or convalescent COVID-19.

The CDR3 DNA reads as TGCGCCAGCAGCTGGACTAGCGGGGGGTCTGTGAATGAGCAGTTCTTC. It yields the protein CASSWTSGGSVNEQFF. The chain recombines TRBV5-1 with TRBJ2-1, with TRBD2 matching over 14 bases. V gave up 3 bases and J gave up 7 bases; unmatched junction bases: 6. This CDR3 has 16 amino acids. Germline V gene sequence: CDR1 SGHRS, CDR2 YFSETQ.